This T cell receptor beta chain was recorded in a study of siplizumab effects on memory and regulatory T cells. Study-wide points: Tracing alloreactive clones into unstimulated subsets worked for only a minor fraction of them. In unstimulated cells, naive T cells appeared more diverse than memory T cells and seemed major alloresponse contributors. Proliferating Tregs in siplizumab cultures were never verified as suppressive. Assignment of a naive or memory phenotype failed for roughly 75-96% of the proliferating CD4+ or CD8+ clones.

Sequencing was performed with immunoSEQ multiplex PCR; in TCRdb, only in-frame clones are kept and a portion is missing. The table includes more than 90,000 clones, 85% to 95% detected once. About this clone itself: Its antigen is as yet unknown.

The CDR3 extends over 13 amino acids. Germline V CDR1 and CDR2: GTSNPN, SVGIG (reference sequence). The ends lost 8 bases at V and 2 bases at J; junction bases unmatched: 6. This receptor was obtained from a human donor in good health. The chain couples TRBV30 to TRBJ2-3; 8 bases fit TRBD1. The sequencing input was non-Treg CD4+ T cells sorted from blood. The CDR3 sequence is CARTGGNTDTQYF. CDR3 bases: TGTGCCCGTACAGGGGGGAACACAGATACGCAGTATTTT.